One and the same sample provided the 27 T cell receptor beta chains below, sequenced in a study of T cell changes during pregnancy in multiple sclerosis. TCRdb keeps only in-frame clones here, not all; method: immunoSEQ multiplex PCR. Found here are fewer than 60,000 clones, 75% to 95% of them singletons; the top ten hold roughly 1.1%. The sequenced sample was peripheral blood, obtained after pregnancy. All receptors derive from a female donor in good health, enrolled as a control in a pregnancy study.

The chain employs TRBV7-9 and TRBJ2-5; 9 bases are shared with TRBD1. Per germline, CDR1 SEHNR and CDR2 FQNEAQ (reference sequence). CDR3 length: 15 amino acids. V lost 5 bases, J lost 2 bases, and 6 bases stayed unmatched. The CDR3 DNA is TGTGCCAGCAGCCCCATGGGACAGGGTCAAGAGACCCAGTACTTC. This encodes CASSPMGQGQETQYF.

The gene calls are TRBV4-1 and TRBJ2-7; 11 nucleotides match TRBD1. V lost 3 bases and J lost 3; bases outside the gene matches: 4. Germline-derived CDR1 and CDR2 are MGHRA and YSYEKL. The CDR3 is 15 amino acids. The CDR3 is CASSHTGTGGYEQYF. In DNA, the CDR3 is TGCGCCAGCAGCCATACCGGGACAGGGGGCTACGAGCAGTACTTC.

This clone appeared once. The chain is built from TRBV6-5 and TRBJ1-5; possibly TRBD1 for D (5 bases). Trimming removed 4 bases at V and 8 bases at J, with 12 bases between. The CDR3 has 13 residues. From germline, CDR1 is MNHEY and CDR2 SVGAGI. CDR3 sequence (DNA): TGTGCCAGCAGTTTAATCGGGGGGGAGCCCCAGCATTTT. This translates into CASSLIGGEPQHF.

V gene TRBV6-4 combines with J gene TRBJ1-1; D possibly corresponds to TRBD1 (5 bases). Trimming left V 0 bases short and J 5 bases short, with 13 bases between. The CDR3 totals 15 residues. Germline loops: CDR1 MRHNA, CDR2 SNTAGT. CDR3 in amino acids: CASSDSSRVGTEAFF. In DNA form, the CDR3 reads TGTGCCAGCAGTGACTCGAGCAGGGTAGGAACTGAAGCTTTCTTT.

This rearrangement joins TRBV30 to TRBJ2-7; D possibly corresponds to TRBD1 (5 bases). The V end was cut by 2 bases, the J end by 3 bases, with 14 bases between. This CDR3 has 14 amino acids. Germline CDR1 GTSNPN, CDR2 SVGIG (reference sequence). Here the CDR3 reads CAWSLDSQYYEQYF. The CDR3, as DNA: TGTGCCTGGAGTCTTGACAGCCAATACTACGAGCAGTACTTC.

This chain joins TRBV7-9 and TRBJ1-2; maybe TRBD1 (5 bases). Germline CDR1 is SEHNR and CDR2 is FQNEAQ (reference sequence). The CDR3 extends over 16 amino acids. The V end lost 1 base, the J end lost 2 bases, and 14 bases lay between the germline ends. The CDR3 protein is CASSLDPGRVNYGYTF. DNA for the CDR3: TGTGCCAGCAGCTTAGATCCAGGGAGGGTCAACTATGGCTACACCTTC. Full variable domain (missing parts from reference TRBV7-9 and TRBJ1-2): DTGVSQNPRHKITKRGQNVTFRCDPISEHNRLYWYRQTLGQGPEFLTYFQNEAQLEKSRLLSDRFSAERPKGSFSTLEIQRTEQGDSAMYLCASSLDPGRVNYGYTFGSGTRLTVV.

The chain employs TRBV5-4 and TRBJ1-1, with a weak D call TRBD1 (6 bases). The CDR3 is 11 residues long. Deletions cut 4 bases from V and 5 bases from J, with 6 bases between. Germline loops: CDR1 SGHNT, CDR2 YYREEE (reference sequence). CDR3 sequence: CASSQGTEAFF. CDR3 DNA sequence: TGTGCCAGCAGCCAGGGGACTGAAGCTTTCTTT.

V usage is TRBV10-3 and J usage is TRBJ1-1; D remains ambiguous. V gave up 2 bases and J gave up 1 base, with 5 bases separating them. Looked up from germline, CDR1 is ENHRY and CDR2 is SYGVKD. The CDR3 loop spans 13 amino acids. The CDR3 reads CAISERGNTEAFF. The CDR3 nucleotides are TGTGCCATCAGTGAGCGGGGGAACACTGAAGCTTTCTTT.

The CDR3 sequence is CASRGTGAGGYTF. In nucleotides, the CDR3 is TGCGCCAGCAGGGGTACAGGGGCAGGAGGCTACACCTTC. The chain recombines TRBV10-1 with TRBJ1-2, with 7 bases identical to TRBD1. The CDR3 sequence is 13 residues long. CDR1 WNHNN and CDR2 SYGVQD come from the germline V gene (reference sequence). V lost 6 bases and J lost 8; bases outside the gene matches: 9.

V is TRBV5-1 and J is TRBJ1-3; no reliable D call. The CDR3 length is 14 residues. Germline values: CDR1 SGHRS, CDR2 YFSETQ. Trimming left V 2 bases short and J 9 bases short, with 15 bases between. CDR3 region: CASSLSPEAVTIYF. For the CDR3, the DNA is TGCGCCAGCAGCTTATCTCCCGAAGCGGTCACCATATATTTT.

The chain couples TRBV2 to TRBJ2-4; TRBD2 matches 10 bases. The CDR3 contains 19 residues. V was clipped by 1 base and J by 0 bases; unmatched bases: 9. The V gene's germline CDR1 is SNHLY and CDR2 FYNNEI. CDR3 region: CASSEGTSGESLAKNIQYF. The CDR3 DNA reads TGTGCCAGCAGTGAAGGAACTAGCGGGGAGTCCCTAGCCAAAAACATTCAGTACTTC.

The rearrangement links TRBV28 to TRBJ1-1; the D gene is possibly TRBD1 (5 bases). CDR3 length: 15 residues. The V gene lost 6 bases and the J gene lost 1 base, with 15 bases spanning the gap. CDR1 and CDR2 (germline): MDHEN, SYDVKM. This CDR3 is CASSGPGSANTEAFF. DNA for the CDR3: TGTGCCAGCAGCGGACCAGGGTCGGCGAACACTGAAGCTTTCTTT.

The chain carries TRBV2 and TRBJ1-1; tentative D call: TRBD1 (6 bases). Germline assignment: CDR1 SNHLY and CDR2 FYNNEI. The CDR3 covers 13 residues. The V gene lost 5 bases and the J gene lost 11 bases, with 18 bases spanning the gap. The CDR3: CASSFQRVDRAFF. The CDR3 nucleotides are TGTGCCAGCAGTTTTCAACGAGTAGACAGGGCTTTCTTT.

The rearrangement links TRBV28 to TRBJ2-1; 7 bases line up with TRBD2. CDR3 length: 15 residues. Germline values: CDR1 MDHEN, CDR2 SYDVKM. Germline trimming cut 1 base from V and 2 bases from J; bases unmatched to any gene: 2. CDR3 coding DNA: TGTGCCAGCAGTTTATTTCTAGCGGCCTACAATGAGCAGTTCTTC. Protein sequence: CASSLFLAAYNEQFF.

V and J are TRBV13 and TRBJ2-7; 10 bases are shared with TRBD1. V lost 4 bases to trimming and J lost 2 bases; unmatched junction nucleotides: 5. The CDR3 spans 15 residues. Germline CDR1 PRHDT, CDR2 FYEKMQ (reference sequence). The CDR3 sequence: CASSSMGTGAYEQYF. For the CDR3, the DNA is TGTGCCAGCAGCTCCATGGGGACAGGGGCCTACGAGCAGTACTTC. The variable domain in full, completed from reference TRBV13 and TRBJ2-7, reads AAGVIQSPRHLIKEKRETATLKCYPIPRHDTVYWYQQGPGQDPQFLISFYEKMQSDKGSIPDRFSAQQFSDYHSELNMSSLELGDSALYFCASSSMGTGAYEQYFGPGTRLTVT.

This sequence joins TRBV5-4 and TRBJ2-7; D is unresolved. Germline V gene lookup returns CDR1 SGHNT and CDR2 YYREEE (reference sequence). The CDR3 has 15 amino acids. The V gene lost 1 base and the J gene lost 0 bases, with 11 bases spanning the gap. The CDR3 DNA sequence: TGTGCCAGCAGCTTGTTCGGGTCAGCCTCCTACGAGCAGTACTTC. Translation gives CASSLFGSASYEQYF.

DNA of the CDR3: TGTGCCAGCACTGACCCTGGCGGGTCGAGAGAGACCCAGTACTTC. Residues: CASTDPGGSRETQYF. The chain couples TRBV28 to TRBJ2-5; a possible D gene is TRBD2 (5 bases). V lost 7 bases and J lost 4, with 19 bases in between. The CDR3 totals 15 residues. Germline V gene sequence: CDR1 MDHEN, CDR2 SYDVKM. Full variable domain (outside the CDR3, taken from reference TRBV28 and TRBJ2-5): DVKVTQSSRYLVKRTGEKVFLECVQDMDHENMFWYRQDPGLGLRLIYFSYDVKMKEKGDIPEGYSVSREKKERFSLILESASTNQTSMYLCASTDPGGSRETQYFGPGTRLLVL.

For the CDR3, the DNA is TGTGCCAGTAGTAGCGGCGGACAGGCAGGGGGGTCCCAGTACTTC. Encoded protein: CASSSGGQAGGSQYF. The chain carries TRBV19 and TRBJ2-5, with TRBD1 as a possible D gene (7 bases). V dropped 4 bases and J dropped 9 bases, with 21 bases sitting between them. Germline values: CDR1 LNHDA, CDR2 SQIVND (reference sequence). CDR3 length: 15 residues. The whole variable domain, filled in from reference TRBV19 and TRBJ2-5, reads DGGITQSPKYLFRKEGQNVTLSCEQNLNHDAMYWYRQDPGQGLRLIYYSQIVNDFQKGDIAEGYSVSREKKESFPLTVTSAQKNPTAFYLCASSSGGQAGGSQYFGPGTRLLVL.

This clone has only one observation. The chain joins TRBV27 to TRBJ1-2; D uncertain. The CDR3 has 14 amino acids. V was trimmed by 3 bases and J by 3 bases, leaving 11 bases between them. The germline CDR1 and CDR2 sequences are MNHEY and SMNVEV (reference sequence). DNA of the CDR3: TGTGCCAGCAGTTTTGCAGGCAGGTACTATGGCTACACCTTC. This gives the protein CASSFAGRYYGYTF.

CDR3 residues: CASSLGGQAEETQYF. CDR3 DNA sequence: TGTGCCAGCAGCTTGGGCGGTCAAGCGGAAGAGACCCAGTACTTC. This chain uses TRBV5-4 with TRBJ2-5; TRBD2 might be the D (5 bases). The germline V gene encodes CDR1 SGHNT and CDR2 YYREEE (reference sequence). The CDR3 spans 15 residues. V dropped 0 bases and J dropped 3 bases, with 12 bases sitting between them.

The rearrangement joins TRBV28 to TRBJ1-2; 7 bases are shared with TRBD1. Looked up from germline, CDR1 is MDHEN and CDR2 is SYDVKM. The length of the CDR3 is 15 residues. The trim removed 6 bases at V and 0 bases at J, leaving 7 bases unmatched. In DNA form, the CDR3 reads TGTGCCAGCAGCCAGACAGGGACCGCTAACTATGGCTACACCTTC. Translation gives CASSQTGTANYGYTF.

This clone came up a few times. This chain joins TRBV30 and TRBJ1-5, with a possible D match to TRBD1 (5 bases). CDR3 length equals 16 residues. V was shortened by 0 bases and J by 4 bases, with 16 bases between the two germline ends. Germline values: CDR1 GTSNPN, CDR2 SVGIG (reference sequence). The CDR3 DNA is TGTGCCTGGAGTGTAGGGGCGGGAAGGGAGAATCAGCCCCAGCATTTT. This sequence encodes CAWSVGAGRENQPQHF.

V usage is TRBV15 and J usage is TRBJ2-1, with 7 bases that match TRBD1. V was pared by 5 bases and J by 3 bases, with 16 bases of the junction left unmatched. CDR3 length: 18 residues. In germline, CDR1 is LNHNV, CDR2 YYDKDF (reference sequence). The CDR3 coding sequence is TGTGCCACCAGCGGGGCGAGGGGTAGGGGGCAAAACTACAATGAGCAGTTCTTC. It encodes CATSGARGRGQNYNEQFF.

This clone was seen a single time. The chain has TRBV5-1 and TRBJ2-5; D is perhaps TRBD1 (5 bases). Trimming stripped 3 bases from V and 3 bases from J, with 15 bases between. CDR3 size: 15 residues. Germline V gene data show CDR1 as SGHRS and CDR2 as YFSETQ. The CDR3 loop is CASSSNTGTKETQYF. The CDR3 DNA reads TGCGCCAGCAGCTCGAATACAGGAACTAAAGAGACCCAGTACTTC.

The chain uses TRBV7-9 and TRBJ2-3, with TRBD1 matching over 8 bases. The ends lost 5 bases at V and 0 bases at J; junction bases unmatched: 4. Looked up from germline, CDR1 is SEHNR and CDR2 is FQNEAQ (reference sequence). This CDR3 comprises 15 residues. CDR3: CASSIRQGSTDTQYF. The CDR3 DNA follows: TGTGCCAGCAGCATCCGACAGGGGAGCACAGATACGCAGTATTTT.

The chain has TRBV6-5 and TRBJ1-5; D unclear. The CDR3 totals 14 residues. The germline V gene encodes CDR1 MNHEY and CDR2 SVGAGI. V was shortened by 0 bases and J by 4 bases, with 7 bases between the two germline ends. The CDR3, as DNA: TGTGCCAGCAGTTACTCGGGCGGGAATCAGCCCCAGCATTTT. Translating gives CASSYSGGNQPQHF.

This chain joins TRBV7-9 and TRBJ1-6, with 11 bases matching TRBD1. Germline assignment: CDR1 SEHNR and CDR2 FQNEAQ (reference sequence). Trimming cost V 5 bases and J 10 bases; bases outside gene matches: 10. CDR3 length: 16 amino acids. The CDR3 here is CASSPPGDRGNSPLHF. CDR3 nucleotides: TGTGCCAGCAGCCCCCCCGGGGACAGGGGGAACTCACCCCTCCACTTT. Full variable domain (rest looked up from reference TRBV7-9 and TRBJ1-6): DTGVSQNPRHKITKRGQNVTFRCDPISEHNRLYWYRQTLGQGPEFLTYFQNEAQLEKSRLLSDRFSAERPKGSFSTLEIQRTEQGDSAMYLCASSPPGDRGNSPLHFGNGTRLTVT.